This T cell receptor beta chain was identified in a study of blood T cells in healthy people across ages. CDR1 is MNHNY and CDR2 is SVGAGI in the germline V gene (reference sequence). The CDR3 totals 14 residues. A sample-barcoded 5' primer and a J-beta primer mix were used in a second PCR of roughly 6 to 11 cycles. Each CDR3 protein is one row after TCRdb ran MiXCR on the 5' RACE reads. The sample contains about a million distinct CDR3 sequences, roughly 47% of which appear only once. This clonotype was seen a handful of times. The antigen is undetermined. The junction departs from the called germline gene at one end, perhaps through a read error. Study-level results: Unsorted PBMC input precluded a conclusive naive versus antigen-experienced comparison. The diversity estimates, figures obtained from one million T cells, were considered underestimates.

The chain carries TRBV6-6 and TRBJ2-7, with a weak D call TRBD2 (6 bases). The TCR sequence derives from an older woman in good health. The sequencing sample was made of blood. The CDR3 loop is CASSYAGRGETQYF. CDR3 DNA sequence: TGTGCCAGCAGTTACGCGGGACGGGGAGAGACCCAGTATTTC.